This TCR beta chain originates from a study of beta chain features in type 1 diabetes. Expressed TCRB transcripts were sequenced because the isolated RNA had all been reverse transcribed beforehand. Sequenced by immunoSEQ multiplex PCR; TCRdb stores in-frame clones only, minus some. The table has more than 150,000 clones, approximately 13% seen once; the top ten hold about 0.58%. This CDR3 is built from 13 residues. Germline values: CDR1 SNHLY, CDR2 FYNNEI. V was shortened by 4 bases and J by 7 bases, with 11 bases between the two germline ends. The source of this sequence is a woman aged 18-30 years in good health. This sequence joins TRBV2 and TRBJ1-5, with D uncertain. The sequenced material came from central memory CD4+ T cells from blood. DNA for the CDR3: TGTGCCAGCAGTGGGGAGGCGCGGCAGCCCCAGCATTTT. Its translation is CASSGEARQPQHF.